The clone carrying this T cell receptor (beta chain) appeared once. What it binds is unknown. Single viable CD3+CD4+CD8-CD45RO+ cells were sorted as the memory CD4+ T cells. CMV serostatus came from serum IgG against pp150, pp28, p38, p52. This record comes from a study of memory CD4+ T cells and cytomegalovirus serostatus. Study summary: Donors were healthy Belgian adults, several CMV seropositive and 24 seronegative.

The CDR3 length is 16 residues. Trimming removed 5 bases at V and 5 bases at J, with 19 bases between. CDR1 is SGHVS and CDR2 is FNYEAQ in the germline V gene. Sequencing was performed with immunoSEQ multiplex PCR; in TCRdb, only in-frame clones are kept and a portion is missing. The repertoire holds around 45,000 clones, approximately 82% seen once, with 1.5% to 2% in the top ten. Study observations and caveats: The CMV-associated TCR signature appears largely within the CD4+ memory repertoire. CD4+ memory repertoires contained about two fifths of the 164 reported CMV TCRbeta sequences.

The source material was memory CD4+ T cells from blood. The TCR was taken from an adult in good health and CMV-seronegative. The chain links TRBV7-6 to TRBJ2-1; tentatively, D is TRBD2 (7 bases). Here the CDR3 reads CASSPGGRLVDNEQFF. CDR3 in DNA: TGTGCCAGCAGCCCCGGGGGGCGGCTAGTAGACAATGAGCAGTTCTTC.